Given below is one T cell receptor (beta chain) in context. This clonotype occurred many times. Which antigen it targets is not known. No qualities accompany the bases; no much larger clone lies one base away. This specimen comes from a study of T cells in Graves' hyperthyroidism and ophthalmopathy (dated by TCRdb to the late 2010s). Looking at the study overall: Peripheral blood was collected at initial diagnosis, before any treatment. After blood sampling, hyperthyroidism patients were treated with methimazole at a starting dose of 30 mg daily, and ophthalmopathy patients were treated with high-dose intravenous methylprednisolone. According to the paper, TCR Vbeta CDR3 sequencing was carried out on 135 peripheral blood samples, which came from fewer than 50 ophthalmopathy, roughly 75 hyperthyroidism and roughly 17 progressor patients. Thyroid tissue and blood T-cell repertoires from about 6 Graves' hyperthyroidism patients were also compared in the study. For training and testing, the roughly 97 patients in the discovery cohort were randomly divided in a 7:3 ratio. Prospective prediction of ophthalmopathy was tested in an independent validation cohort of 18 to 20 hyperthyroidism patients and 17 patients who later progressed to ophthalmopathy. A discovery cohort of about 100 patients, 43 with Graves' ophthalmopathy and approximately 55 with stable Graves' hyperthyroidism, was used to find distinguishing TCR V-J signatures.

Findings and caveats that apply to the study as a whole: A model built on a 13 V-J signature distinguished ophthalmopathy from stable hyperthyroidism, reaching 85% to 90% sensitivity and under 84% specificity in cross-validation and 80%/75% in testing. Most expanded thyroid clonotypes (frequency above 0.001) were also detected in blood, suggesting blood repertoires may reflect thyroid immune responses. During validation, the model predicted progression to ophthalmopathy a median of around 7 months ahead of onset, with around 65% sensitivity and around 72% specificity. No statistical method was used to fix the sample size in advance, and group allocation was not hidden from the investigators.

In the ophthalmopathy patients, disease was moderately to severely active, with a Clinical Activity Score of 3 or more, a NOSPECS grade of 4 or more, and a duration of less than 3 months. Exclusion was applied to patients with uncontrolled infections, other autoimmune diseases, pregnancy or lactation. Diagnoses were established on the basis of clinical symptoms, serum thyroxine and TRAb, thyroid ultrasound, and orbital computed tomography. PBMCs were isolated from 10 ml of fresh peripheral blood by Ficoll-Paque density gradient centrifugation. Total RNA was extracted using Trizol reagent, and RNA quality was assessed on an Agilent 2100 Bioanalyzer. TCR beta CDR3 regions were amplified from RNA transcripts. A first-round RT-PCR of the TCR CDR3 used the HTBI primer set with the Qiagen OneStep RT-PCR kit. A second multiplex PCR round built the libraries, followed by size selection and purification. Libraries were sequenced paired-end with 100 bp reads on an Illumina HiSeq2000. Per the authors' processing: Raw data were processed with SOAPnuke, discarding reads with adapters, uncalled bases, mean Phred below 15, or no exact constant-primer or identifier match. High-quality paired reads were merged with COPE v1.2.5, and unique nucleotide sequences were defined as clonotypes. MiTCR v1.1 was used to align clonotypes to the IMGT TRBV, TRBD and TRBJ reference segments. The analysis was restricted to V-J combinations with a frequency above 0.0001, which together covered about 99% of the repertoires. A TCS score was defined as the ratio between F50 (clonal expansion) and ExV (chaos), using BLOSUM62-based TCRdist between CDR3 peptides within each V-J. Welch's t-statistics and random forest reduced 500 to 550 V-J features to fewer than 15, which were used in a naive Bayes classifier (R e1071). TCRdb reanalyzed the raw reads on its own, using fastp at Q25 for trimming and MiXCR for clone calling, and kept in-frame beta chains. Rows are combined by CDR3 protein, so each entry shows the most common genes and DNA. The V and J calls were determined by TCRdb, not by the authors. This sample lists 350,000 or so distinct CDR3 sequences; less than 20% were detected once. Clones ranked in the top ten supply 15% of the sample.

From its cysteine to its phenylalanine, the CDR3 spans 15 amino acids. The retained sequence is limited to the CDR3, 45 bases, with the frame set at the first base. The junction carries 9 bases between V and J, which are trimmed by 4 bases and 0 bases respectively. CDR1 and CDR2 (SGHTA, FQGNSA) derive from the germline V gene. This clonotype was obtained from a woman between 40 and 50 years old with Graves' ophthalmopathy. The specimen was blood. The chain joins TRBV7-2 to TRBJ2-2, with TRBD1 tentatively as D gene (6 bases match). Here the CDR3 is given as CASSSGTSNTGELFF. Read as DNA, the sequence is TGTGCCAGCAGCTCCGGGACATCGAACACCGGGGAGCTGTTTTTT.